Below, 2 T cell receptor beta chains from the same sample are listed, as sequenced in a study of cytomegalovirus exposure and HLA in healthy donors. Amplification used 60 Vbeta primers and 13 Jbeta primers. Clones were read by immunoSEQ multiplex PCR, and TCRdb kept only the in-frame ones, dropping some. The sample carries some 160,000 clones, roughly 80% recorded once. Sequencing was carried out using PBMCs. These receptor sequences come from a boy aged 2 to 10 in good health and CMV-seronegative.

In the case of this clone: A junction end diverges from the germline sequence, so it may reflect a read error. The V call is TRBV30, the J call TRBJ2-7; TRBD2 agrees at 13 bases. Looked up from germline, CDR1 is GTSNPN and CDR2 is SVGIG (reference sequence). The CDR3 has 11 amino acids. CDR3 bases: TGTGCCTGGAGTAGGGGGACTAGCGGGGCCTTC. Protein product: CAWSRGTSGAF.

The chain recombines TRBV7-9 with TRBJ2-7; perhaps TRBD2 as D (6 bases). Germline assignment: CDR1 SEHNR and CDR2 FQNEAQ (reference sequence). V dropped 6 bases and J dropped 0 bases, with 9 bases sitting between them. The CDR3 length is 13 residues. Written as DNA, the CDR3 is TGTGCCAGCAGGGGGCGGGACTCCTACGAGCAGTACTTC. This gives the protein CASRGRDSYEQYF.